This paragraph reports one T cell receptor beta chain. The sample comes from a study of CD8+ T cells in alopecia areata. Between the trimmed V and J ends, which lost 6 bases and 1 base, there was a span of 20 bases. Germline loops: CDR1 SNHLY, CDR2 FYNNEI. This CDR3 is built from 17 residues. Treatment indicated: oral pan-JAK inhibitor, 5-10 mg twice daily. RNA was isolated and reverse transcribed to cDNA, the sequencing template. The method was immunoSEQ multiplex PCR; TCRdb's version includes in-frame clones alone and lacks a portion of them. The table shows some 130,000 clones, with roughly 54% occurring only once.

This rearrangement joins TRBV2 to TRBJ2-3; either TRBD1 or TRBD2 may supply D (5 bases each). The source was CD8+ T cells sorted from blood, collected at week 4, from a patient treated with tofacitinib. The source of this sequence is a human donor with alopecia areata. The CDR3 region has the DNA TGTGCCAGCAGGAACACCCCACGGGGACCGGGCACAGATACGCAGTATTTT. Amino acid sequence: CASRNTPRGPGTDTQYF.